This T cell receptor beta chain stems from a study of CD8 T cells in Susac syndrome. The CDR3 extends over 13 amino acids. Trimming shortened V by 1 base and J by 2 bases, and 6 bases separated the two germline ends. The RNA input was about 0.5 to 1 ug, and it was reverse transcribed with random hexamers. immunoSEQ multiplex PCR amplified TCR beta CDR3 across 54 Vbeta, 13 Jbeta. One entry per CDR3 protein, called by TCRdb with MiXCR from the immunoSEQ multiplex PCR reads. The sample has some 68,000 distinct CDR3 sequences; 93% are singletons. The sequenced material came from CD4+ T cells from PBMCs. The sequence was obtained from a human donor with Susac syndrome. The chain recombines TRBV12-3 or TRBV12-4 with TRBJ2-7; D possibly corresponds to TRBD1 (6 bases). This CDR3 is CASSLDRAYEQYF. The DNA for the CDR3 is TGTGCCAGCAGTTTAGACAGGGCCTACGAGCAGTACTTC.